This T cell receptor beta chain stems from a study of shared clonotypes between healthy human individuals. At the level of the study: CD4 naive and CD4 memory each took three plates per donor, while CD8 naive took two and CD8 memory one.

The CDR3 consists of 15 residues. The V and J ends lost 0 bases and 7 bases respectively, with 13 bases between them. Per germline, CDR1 SGHDT and CDR2 YYEEEE. Measured with immunoSEQ multiplex PCR; TCRdb has only the in-frame clones, and not every one. The table has about 2 million clones, roughly 94% seen once. The V call is TRBV5-6, the J call TRBJ1-4; perhaps TRBD1 as D (5 bases). The material sequenced was naive CD4+ T cells sorted from blood. Indicated subset: CD45RA+ positively selected. This TCR came from a young man in good health. CDR3 protein: CASSLEWQGSEKLFF. DNA of the CDR3: TGTGCCAGCAGCTTGGAGTGGCAGGGAAGTGAAAAACTGTTTTTT.